The 32 T cell receptor beta chains presented below share a single source sample, sequenced in a study of shared clonotypes between healthy human individuals. Selected positively for CCR7 and CD45RO-negative, naive CD8 cells excluded terminally differentiated effector memory CD45RA+ cells. Clones were read by immunoSEQ multiplex PCR, and TCRdb kept only the in-frame ones, dropping some. The table records around 2.1 million clones, 85% to 95% of them present only once. The sequenced material came from naive CD8+ T cells from PBMCs. The receptors originated from a man between 18 and 29 years old in good health. Some clones in this sample may be carry-over from other donors' samples.

The chain is built from TRBV30 and TRBJ2-1; 7 bases line up with TRBD1. The CDR3 has 15 amino acids. Trimming removed 6 bases from V and 0 bases from J; junction bases left unmatched: 8. CDR1 is GTSNPN, CDR2 SVGIG, per germline (reference sequence). CDR3 in DNA: TGTGCCTGTAGAGGGGGCCCGAGCTCCTACAATGAGCAGTTCTTC. This codes for CACRGGPSSYNEQFF.

The chain carries TRBV7-8 and TRBJ2-7, with 7 nucleotides matching TRBD1. This CDR3 spans 14 amino acids. V trimming: 1 base; J trimming: 6 bases; junction bases outside the gene matches: 6. The germline gives CDR1 SGHVS, CDR2 FQNEAQ. The CDR3 coding sequence is TGTGCCAGCAGCTTAGTGGACAGGACAAGCGAGCAGTACTTC. It yields the protein CASSLVDRTSEQYF.

This sequence joins TRBV28 and TRBJ2-7, with D perhaps matching TRBD1 or TRBD2 (6 bases each). Trimming took 1 base from V and 0 from J, leaving 10 bases between them. CDR1 is MDHEN, CDR2 SYDVKM, per germline. There are 15 residues in the CDR3. The CDR3 sequence: CASSLSRGRSYEQYF. DNA of the CDR3: TGTGCCAGCAGTTTATCCCGGGGGCGCTCCTACGAGCAGTACTTC.

The chain carries TRBV28 and TRBJ2-3, with D possibly called TRBD1 or TRBD2 (5 bases each). Per the germline V gene, CDR1 is MDHEN and CDR2 is SYDVKM. Trimming removed 5 bases from V and 0 bases from J, with 12 bases in between. The CDR3 runs to 15 residues. The CDR3 spells CASSRRDPSTDTQYF. As DNA, the CDR3 is TGTGCCAGCAGTCGCCGGGACCCAAGCACAGATACGCAGTATTTT.

The chain recombines TRBV2 with TRBJ1-1, with D perhaps TRBD1 (5 bases). V was trimmed by 4 bases and J by 0 bases, leaving 21 bases between them. This CDR3 region has 18 residues. Germline V lookup: CDR1 SNHLY, CDR2 FYNNEI. CDR3 loop: CASSVIGGRAPMNTEAFF. The CDR3 nucleotides read TGTGCCAGCAGTGTTATTGGGGGGAGGGCGCCCATGAACACTGAAGCTTTCTTT.

This chain connects TRBV27 to TRBJ2-7; 7 positions agree with TRBD2. There are 14 residues in the CDR3. Germline V gene data show CDR1 as MNHEY and CDR2 as SMNVEV (reference sequence). The ends lost 8 bases at V and 3 bases at J; junction bases unmatched: 10. The CDR3 coding sequence is TGTGCCAGCTGCACCGGCGGGAGTCTCTACGAGCAGTACTTC. As protein: CASCTGGSLYEQYF.

Only one count was recorded for this clone. One junction end disagrees with the germline gene, perhaps due to a read error. CDR3 sequence reads: CASSLKASGEPSYNEQFF. The CDR3 DNA reads TGCGCCAGCAGCTTAAAAGCTAGCGGGGAACCCAGTTACAATGAGCAGTTCTTC. The rearrangement links TRBV7-3 to TRBJ2-1; 9 bases map to TRBD2. This CDR3 is built from 18 residues. The germline gives CDR1 SGHTA, CDR2 FQGTGA.

The chain joins TRBV6-1 to TRBJ2-7; D is unresolved. Germline lookup yields CDR1 MNHNS and CDR2 SASEGT. The CDR3 totals 15 residues. Trimming removed 3 bases from V and 2 bases from J, with 14 bases in between. This CDR3 reads CASSDWVKGTYEQYF. In DNA form, the CDR3 reads TGTGCCAGCAGTGATTGGGTCAAAGGGACCTACGAGCAGTACTTC.

The V call is TRBV5-6, the J call TRBJ2-5; D not resolved. Deletions cut 5 bases from V and 2 bases from J, with 16 bases between. CDR3 length: 15 amino acids. The germline V gene encodes CDR1 SGHDT and CDR2 YYEEEE. This CDR3 reads CASSQAPSRQETQYF. In DNA, the CDR3 is TGTGCCAGCAGTCAGGCTCCCTCCCGGCAAGAGACCCAGTACTTC.

The J gene is TRBJ2-2, the V gene TRBV5-4, with 16 positions matching TRBD2. The CDR3 has 19 residues. After removal of 4 bases from V and 4 bases from J, the junction contained 10 bases not matched to a gene. Germline CDR1 reads SGHNT; CDR2 reads YYREEE (reference sequence). DNA of the CDR3: TGTGCCAGCAGCCCGCCGGGACTAGCGGGAGGGCCGGGCACCGGGGAGCTGTTTTTT. Its translation is CASSPPGLAGGPGTGELFF.

The chain links TRBV5-1 to TRBJ2-1; TRBD1 or TRBD2 may be the D gene (6 bases each). The length of the CDR3 is 15 residues. Germline V gene data show CDR1 as SGHRS and CDR2 as YFSETQ. Trimming shortened V by 3 bases and J by 2 bases, and 12 bases separated the two germline ends. DNA of the CDR3: TGCGCCAGCAGCTGGGGGGCTCCTACCTACAATGAGCAGTTCTTC. Translated, it gives CASSWGAPTYNEQFF.

This chain connects TRBV14 to TRBJ2-5; the D is unclear. The CDR3 loop spans 15 amino acids. Germline V gene sequence: CDR1 SGHDN, CDR2 FVKESK. The V end lost 4 bases, the J end lost 0 bases, and 12 bases lay between the germline ends. In nucleotides, the CDR3 is TGTGCCAGCAGCCGAAGAGAAAGTAACCAAGAGACCCAGTACTTC. As protein: CASSRRESNQETQYF.

This sequence joins TRBV25-1 and TRBJ2-5, with TRBD1 as a possible D gene (5 bases). The CDR3 sequence is 17 residues long. The ends were cut back, 5 bases at V and 5 bases at J, with 24 bases in the middle. Germline V gene sequence: CDR1 MGHDK, CDR2 SYGVNS. The CDR3 spells CASSSEAGNGAPETQYF. The CDR3 DNA sequence: TGTGCCAGCAGTTCTGAGGCAGGGAATGGTGCGCCGGAGACCCAGTACTTC.

The chain joins TRBV28 to TRBJ1-2, with D possibly TRBD1 on 5 matching bases. The CDR3 loop spans 13 amino acids. CDR1 and CDR2 (germline): MDHEN, SYDVKM. V was clipped by 4 bases and J by 4 bases, with 10 bases between them. CDR3 nucleotides: TGTGCCAGCAGTTCCCGACAGATCTATGGCTACACCTTC. This gives the protein CASSSRQIYGYTF.

The chain is built from TRBV13 and TRBJ1-2; 7 bases match TRBD1. Germline assignment: CDR1 PRHDT and CDR2 FYEKMQ (reference sequence). V shed 5 bases, J shed 6 bases, and the junction held 18 bases outside the gene matches. This CDR3 region has 17 residues. CDR3 bases: TGTGCCAGCAGCCCCCCAGGGGGGTTGAAAGGTAGAGATGGCTACACCTTC. Amino acids: CASSPPGGLKGRDGYTF.

The V gene is TRBV6-1, the J gene TRBJ1-5; TRBD1 matches 8 bases. CDR3 length equals 13 residues. Germline V CDR1 and CDR2: MNHNS, SASEGT. The V segment lost 10 bases and the J segment 6 bases; nucleotides outside the gene matches: 8. The CDR3 sequence: CATMDREFQPQHF. The CDR3 coding sequence is TGTGCCACCATGGACAGGGAATTTCAGCCCCAGCATTTT.

This chain joins TRBV9 and TRBJ1-1; 7 nucleotides match TRBD1. CDR1 is SGDLS and CDR2 is YYNGEE in the germline V gene. The length of the CDR3 is 13 residues. Trimming at V came to 2 bases and at J to 10 bases, leaving 8 bases not matched to a gene. In DNA form, the CDR3 reads TGTGCCAGCAGCGTTCGGGACAGCGCCCGAGCTTTCTTT. This codes for CASSVRDSARAFF.

Regarding this clone: Other DNA sequences in this specimen translate into the identical CDR3. The rearrangement joins TRBV19 to TRBJ1-1, with unresolved D. The CDR3 runs 13 residues. Germline values: CDR1 LNHDA, CDR2 SQIVND (reference sequence). Trimming pared 5 bases from V and 0 bases from J, leaving 7 bases between. The CDR3 sequence: CASSDTLNTEAFF. CDR3 nucleotides: TGTGCCAGTAGTGACACCTTGAACACTGAAGCTTTCTTT.

This chain connects TRBV19 to TRBJ2-1; no reliable D call. Germline V gene lookup returns CDR1 LNHDA and CDR2 SQIVND (reference sequence). The CDR3 contains 11 residues. Trimming took 10 bases from V and 3 from J, leaving 7 bases between them. The CDR3 protein is CAIGSYNEQFF. DNA of the CDR3: TGTGCCATCGGAAGCTACAATGAGCAGTTCTTC.

This clone was picked up one time. The V call is TRBV4-3, the J call TRBJ2-7; D perhaps matches TRBD2 (7 bases). Trimming stripped 3 bases from V and 6 bases from J, with 18 bases between. The germline CDR1 and CDR2 sequences are LGHNA and YSLEER. CDR3 length: 15 residues. The DNA for the CDR3 is TGCGCCAGCAGCCATCGGGGGGCGGGAGTCGGCGAGCAGTACTTC. Translated, it gives CASSHRGAGVGEQYF.

This chain links TRBV6-1 with TRBJ2-7; D remains unclear. Germline V CDR1 and CDR2: MNHNS, SASEGT. Between the trimmed V and J ends, which lost 8 bases and 11 bases, there was a span of 10 bases. The CDR3 spans 9 residues. CDR3 nucleotide sequence: TGTGCCAGCGGAACTTGGAAGTACTTC. It specifies CASGTWKYF.

V and J are TRBV10-3 and TRBJ2-7; D perhaps matches TRBD2 (5 bases). The V gene lost 10 bases and the J gene lost 4 bases, with 11 bases spanning the gap. CDR3 size: 11 residues. Germline V gene data show CDR1 as ENHRY and CDR2 as SYGVKD. The CDR3 protein is CATSPGYEQYF. Here the CDR3 DNA reads TGTGCCACATCCCCGGGGTACGAGCAGTACTTC.

This chain uses TRBV6-5 with TRBJ2-1; D call uncertain. With 4 bases removed from V and 5 bases from J, the gap between germline ends came to 9 bases. Germline CDR1 and CDR2: MNHEY and SVGAGI. This CDR3 has 13 amino acids. The CDR3 sequence: CASSSAVNNEQFF. CDR3 DNA sequence: TGTGCCAGCAGTTCGGCGGTAAACAATGAGCAGTTCTTC.

The chain employs TRBV2 and TRBJ2-1; D is possibly TRBD1 (6 bases). CDR1 is SNHLY and CDR2 is FYNNEI in the germline V gene. The CDR3 is made up of 15 amino acids. Between the trimmed V and J ends, which lost 2 bases and 5 bases, there was a span of 13 bases. CDR3 bases: TGTGCCAGCAGTGAATGGCTAGGGGGAGACAATGAGCAGTTCTTC. Translation: CASSEWLGGDNEQFF.

The chain employs TRBV27 and TRBJ1-1; D is uncertain. Germline values: CDR1 MNHEY, CDR2 SMNVEV (reference sequence). V lost 2 bases and J 5 bases, leaving 6 bases between the germline ends. The CDR3 spans 12 residues. CDR3: CASSLRETEAFF. CDR3 sequence (DNA): TGTGCCAGCAGTTTACGGGAGACTGAAGCTTTCTTT.

The V call is TRBV19, the J call TRBJ2-7; TRBD1 agrees at 8 bases. V gave up 6 bases and J gave up 5 bases; unmatched junction bases: 6. There are 13 residues in the CDR3. Germline V gene sequence: CDR1 LNHDA, CDR2 SQIVND (reference sequence). In nucleotides, the CDR3 is TGTGCCAGTAGAGGGACAGGCTGGGACGAGCAGTACTTC. Translation gives CASRGTGWDEQYF.

V gene TRBV7-9 combines with J gene TRBJ1-1; D is ambiguous. Germline CDR1 is SEHNR and CDR2 is FQNEAQ (reference sequence). The ends were cut back, 7 bases at V and 4 bases at J, with 10 bases in the middle. The CDR3 has 12 amino acids. This CDR3 reads CASTNMGTEAFF. CDR3 in DNA: TGTGCCAGCACCAACATGGGCACTGAAGCTTTCTTT. Full variable domain (outside the CDR3, taken from reference TRBV7-9 and TRBJ1-1): DTGVSQNPRHKITKRGQNVTFRCDPISEHNRLYWYRQTLGQGPEFLTYFQNEAQLEKSRLLSDRFSAERPKGSFSTLEIQRTEQGDSAMYLCASTNMGTEAFFGQGTRLTVV.

This clone was detected only a few times. The J gene is TRBJ1-1, the V gene TRBV5-4; 7 positions agree with TRBD1. The ends lost 4 bases at V and 1 base at J; junction bases unmatched: 7. CDR3 length: 15 residues. Germline CDR1 reads SGHNT; CDR2 reads YYREEE (reference sequence). As DNA, the CDR3 is TGTGCCAGCAGCGTGACAGGGTTTGGGAACACTGAAGCTTTCTTT. Encoded protein: CASSVTGFGNTEAFF.

V usage is TRBV19 and J usage is TRBJ2-7, with TRBD1 matching 8 bases. Per germline, CDR1 LNHDA and CDR2 SQIVND (reference sequence). J lost 4 bases, V lost 4 bases, and 6 bases had no gene match. The CDR3 consists of 14 residues. The CDR3 coding sequence is TGTGCCAGTAGTACAGGGGGCCCAGAGTACGAGCAGTACTTC. Protein product: CASSTGGPEYEQYF.

CDR3 amino acids: CASSPFMGTAETEAFF. In DNA form, the CDR3 reads TGTGCCAGTAGTCCATTTATGGGGACGGCGGAGACTGAAGCTTTCTTT. The V and J genes are TRBV19 and TRBJ1-1; tentatively, D is TRBD1 (5 bases). The CDR3 has 16 residues. In germline, CDR1 is LNHDA, CDR2 SQIVND (reference sequence). Trimming took off 5 bases at V and 5 bases at J, with 21 bases between the two ends.

This clone appeared a single time. The chain links TRBV7-9 to TRBJ2-1, with TRBD2 as a possible D gene (6 bases). This CDR3 is built from 15 residues. CDR1 and CDR2 from the germline V gene are SEHNR and FQNEAQ (reference sequence). The V end lost 10 bases, the J end lost 8 bases, and 24 bases lay between the germline ends. DNA of the CDR3: TGTGCCACCAATCCTAGCGCCCAACTCGTGGATGAGCAGTTCTTC. Its translation: CATNPSAQLVDEQFF.

The chain recombines TRBV7-9 with TRBJ1-2, with 8 positions matching TRBD1. The V gene's germline CDR1 is SEHNR and CDR2 FQNEAQ (reference sequence). Trimming at V came to 5 bases and at J to 2 bases, leaving 4 bases not matched to a gene. The CDR3 sequence is 14 residues long. The CDR3 sequence is CASSAWTGNYGYTF. The CDR3 DNA reads TGTGCCAGCAGCGCCTGGACAGGGAACTATGGCTACACCTTC.